This is a list of T cell receptor beta chains from one sample in a study of T cells after yellow fever vaccination. TCRdb independently ran MiXCR on the 5' RACE reads; one entry per CDR3 protein. The sample shows about 240,000 distinct CDR3 sequences, 6.9% of them seen only once. This specimen was CD4+ T cells sorted from PBMCs, taken 15 days after the yellow fever booster vaccination. The receptor source for this set is a man aged 30-40 years who received the YFV17D yellow fever vaccine. Each CDR3 is given with its conserved first and last residue. A D gene is named only where the DNA matches it firmly. Not all rows give a size; the values are once, few, many and, for expanded clones, a class.

-,TRBV10-3,many,15,TRBJ2-7,CAISGGRTAPYEQYF,TGTGCCATCAGTGGGGGGAGGACAGCTCCCTACGAGCAGTACTTC
TRBD2,TRBV6-5,few,14,TRBJ2-7,CASSYLSGSNKQYF,TGTGCCAGCAGTTACCTGAGCGGGAGCAACAAGCAGTACTTC
TRBD2,TRBV5-1,-,16,TRBJ2-7,CASSKGLAGGPYEQYF,TGCGCCAGCAGCAAGGGACTAGCGGGAGGACCCTACGAGCAGTACTTC
-,TRBV19,many,14,TRBJ2-3,CASSDTGGTDTQYF,TGTGCCAGTAGCGACACGGGGGGCACAGATACGCAGTATTTT
-,TRBV4-3,few,14,TRBJ2-2,CASRRAANTGELFF,TGCGCCAGCCGTCGGGCGGCGAACACCGGGGAGCTGTTTTTT
-,TRBV6-1,few,15,TRBJ2-5,CASKADLVRQETQYF,TGTGCCAGCAAGGCGGACTTGGTGAGGCAAGAGACCCAGTACTTC
-,TRBV7-6,-,14,TRBJ1-4,CASSLGLWGEKLFF,TGTGCCAGCAGCCTGGGACTATGGGGGGAAAAACTGTTTTTT
TRBD1,TRBV5-1,many,16,TRBJ2-5,CASSSRLQGDRETQYF,TGCGCCAGCAGCAGCAGATTACAGGGGGACCGAGAGACCCAGTACTTC
-,TRBV18,-,16,TRBJ2-1,CASSPRREPPNTEQFF,TGTGCCAGCTCACCACGGAGGGAGCCCCCCAACACCGAGCAGTTCTTC
TRBD2,TRBV6-4,-,17,TRBJ2-1,CASSGSRAGEFYNEQFF,TGTGCCAGCAGTGGTTCTAGAGCGGGAGAGTTTTACAATGAGCAGTTCTTC
-,TRBV30,few,12,TRBJ1-2,CAWSGANYGYTF,TGTGCCTGGAGTGGGGCGAACTATGGCTACACCTTC
-,TRBV5-1,many,12,TRBJ2-1,CASRRTAREQFF,TGCGCCAGCAGGAGGACAGCACGTGAGCAGTTCTTC
TRBD1,TRBV5-6,many,14,TRBJ1-3,CASSLQGAGNTIYF,TGTGCCAGCAGCTTACAGGGGGCTGGAAACACCATATATTTT
-,TRBV6-1,few,15,TRBJ2-2,CASIDGGGLGGELFF,TGTGCCAGCATCGACGGCGGTGGCCTAGGCGGGGAGCTGTTTTTT
-,TRBV28,many,13,TRBJ2-1,CASSPDLSNEQFF,TGTGCCAGCAGCCCGGATCTTAGCAATGAGCAGTTCTTC
-,TRBV19,-,14,TRBJ2-1,CASSIGQSSDEQFF,TGTGCCAGTAGTATCGGGCAATCCAGCGATGAGCAGTTCTTC
-,TRBV20-1,many,13,TRBJ2-5,CSARAGGKETQYF,TGCAGTGCTAGAGCCGGAGGGAAAGAGACCCAGTACTTC
-,TRBV29-1,many,14,TRBJ2-1,CSAFGGLGKNEQFF,TGCAGCGCCTTTGGGGGGCTGGGTAAGAATGAGCAGTTCTTC
TRBD2,TRBV18,-,13,TRBJ2-7,CASSGGGSYEQYF,TGTGCCAGCTCGGGCGGGGGGTCCTACGAGCAGTACTTC
TRBD1,TRBV6-2/TRBV6-3,few,14,TRBJ1-4,CASSLRDSNEKLFF,TGTGCCAGCAGTCTCCGGGACAGTAATGAAAAACTGTTTTTT
-,TRBV5-1,few,15,TRBJ2-3,CATSPGRPDTDTQYF,TGCGCCACCTCCCCGGGTCGTCCGGACACAGATACGCAGTATTTT
-,TRBV5-1,few,16,TRBJ2-4,CASSPSLSVGKNIQYF,TGCGCCAGCAGCCCGAGTCTATCTGTGGGCAAAAACATTCAGTACTTC
TRBD1,TRBV19,few,13,TRBJ2-3,CASRDRDPDTQYF,TGTGCCAGTAGGGACAGGGATCCAGATACGCAGTATTTT
-,TRBV19,few,15,TRBJ2-5,CASSIQPGVQETQYF,TGTGCCAGTAGTATACAGCCAGGAGTCCAAGAGACCCAGTACTTC
TRBD1,TRBV15,many,14,TRBJ2-7,CATSRTGGLREQYF,TGTGCCACCAGCAGGACAGGGGGCCTCCGCGAGCAGTACTTC
-,TRBV20-1,-,13,TRBJ1-3,CSASPAGRNTIYF,TGCAGTGCTTCCCCGGCAGGAAGGAACACCATATATTTT
-,TRBV6-1,many,15,TRBJ2-4,CASTLSLSTKNIQYF,TGTGCCAGCACCTTAAGTCTAAGTACCAAAAACATTCAGTACTTC
TRBD2,TRBV6-2/TRBV6-3,many,21,TRBJ2-4,CASSPGLLRATSGLAKNIQYF,TGTGCCAGCAGTCCGGGACTGTTGAGGGCGACTAGCGGATTAGCCAAAAACATTCAGTACTTC
-,TRBV20-1,-,13,TRBJ2-5,CSAPSGLMETQYF,TGCAGTGCCCCGTCGGGCCTAATGGAGACCCAGTACTTC
TRBD1,TRBV5-1,many,14,TRBJ2-7,CASNRDRGTYEQYF,TGCGCCAGCAACCGGGACAGGGGTACCTACGAGCAGTACTTC
TRBD2,TRBV20-1,many,16,TRBJ2-2,CSAAGWGGRNTGELFF,TGCAGTGCTGCCGGATGGGGCGGGAGGAACACCGGGGAGCTGTTTTTT
-,TRBV5-4,few,15,TRBJ2-4,CASNLGGTAKNIQYF,TGTGCCAGCAACCTAGGGGGGACGGCCAAAAACATTCAGTACTTC